The present T cell receptor beta chain was sequenced within a study of a mutant IDH1 vaccine in newly diagnosed glioma. Study-wide background: Treated patients, averaging around 40 years, were roughly 60% male and about 38% female. Earlier care involved radiotherapy, temozolomide, or both, and the majority received both.

The sample's time point: baseline, week 1 (first vaccination visit). Treatment given: pre-vaccination baseline after standard-of-care therapy. The V end lost 8 bases, the J end lost 4 bases, and 12 bases lay between the germline ends. CDR1 and CDR2 (germline): MNHEY, SVGAGI. The CDR3 sequence is 13 residues long. This clone came up a few times. The method was immunoSEQ multiplex PCR; TCRdb's version includes in-frame clones alone and lacks a portion of them. The sample consists of around 92,000 clones, around 82% of them appearing once. The sequencing here drew on PBMCs, taken from a glioma patient treated with radiotherapy, temozolomide or both. V is TRBV6-5 and J is TRBJ1-5; D not resolved. The clonotype was recovered from a woman between 50 and 59 years old with glioma. CDR3 sequence: CASCGAGNQPQHF. DNA for the CDR3: TGTGCCAGCTGTGGCGCGGGGAATCAGCCCCAGCATTTT.